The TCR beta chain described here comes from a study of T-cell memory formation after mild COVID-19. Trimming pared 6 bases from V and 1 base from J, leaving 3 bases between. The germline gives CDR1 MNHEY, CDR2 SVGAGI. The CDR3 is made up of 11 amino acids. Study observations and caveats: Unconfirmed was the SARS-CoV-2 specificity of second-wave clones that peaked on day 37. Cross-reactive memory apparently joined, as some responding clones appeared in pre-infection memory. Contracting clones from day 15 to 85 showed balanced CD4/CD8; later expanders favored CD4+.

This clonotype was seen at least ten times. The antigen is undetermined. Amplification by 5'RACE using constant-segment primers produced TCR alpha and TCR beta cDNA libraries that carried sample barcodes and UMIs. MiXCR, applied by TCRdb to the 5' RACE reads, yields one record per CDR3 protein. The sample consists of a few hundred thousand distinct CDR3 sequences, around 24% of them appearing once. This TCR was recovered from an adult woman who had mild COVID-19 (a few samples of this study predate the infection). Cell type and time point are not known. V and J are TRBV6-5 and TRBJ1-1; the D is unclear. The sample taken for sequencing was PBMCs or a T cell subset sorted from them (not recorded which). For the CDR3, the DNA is TGTGCCAGCAGGGAGAACACTGAAGCTTTCTTT. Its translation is CASRENTEAFF.